The 27 T cell receptor beta chains below come from one sample, sequenced in a study of radiation and T cells in renal cell carcinoma. Sample time point: blood 2 weeks post-SBRT. Treatment indicated: 15 Gy SBRT to primary tumor, nephrectomy 4 weeks later. Clones were sequenced by immunoSEQ multiplex PCR, and TCRdb holds only the in-frame ones, with some missing. In the table there are about 58,000 clones, around three quarters of which are singletons. Sequenced here: blood, sampled from a patient whose treatment included radiotherapy and nephrectomy. Receptors were obtained from a man aged 60 to 75 with renal cell carcinoma.

This clone was found once. This chain joins TRBV13 and TRBJ2-4, with D possibly being TRBD1 (6 bases). V was trimmed by 5 bases and J by 3 bases, leaving 26 bases between them. This CDR3 has 19 residues. Germline V lookup: CDR1 PRHDT, CDR2 FYEKMQ (reference sequence). The CDR3 nucleotides read TGTGCCAGCAGCCTGCAATTTCGGACAGCCAAAGGAGGCAAAAACATTCAGTACTTC. It yields the protein CASSLQFRTAKGGKNIQYF.

This clone has only a few counts. V usage is TRBV27 and J usage is TRBJ1-1; tentative D call: TRBD1 (5 bases). This CDR3 is 14 amino acids long. With 6 bases removed from V and 3 bases from J, the gap between germline ends came to 14 bases. Germline CDR1 MNHEY, CDR2 SMNVEV (reference sequence). CDR3 sequence reads: CASSLDSWDTEAFF. CDR3 nucleotide sequence: TGTGCCAGCAGCCTAGACAGCTGGGACACTGAAGCTTTCTTT.

This clone was observed a handful of times. The chain is built from TRBV19 and TRBJ2-1; perhaps TRBD2 as D (5 bases). The CDR3 contains 16 residues. Per germline, CDR1 LNHDA and CDR2 SQIVND (reference sequence). V shed 2 bases and J shed 0 bases, with 11 bases lying between them. CDR3 in amino acids: CASSIKDSSSYNEQFF. Here the CDR3 DNA reads TGTGCCAGTAGTATAAAGGACTCGAGCTCCTACAATGAGCAGTTCTTC.

This clone came up once. V gene TRBV9 combines with J gene TRBJ1-2; 10 bases are a match to TRBD1. The junction had 9 bases not matched to a gene; V was cut back by 0 bases and J by 1 base. Looked up from germline, CDR1 is SGDLS and CDR2 is YYNGEE. There are 18 residues in the CDR3. The CDR3: CASSVGGGTGANNYGYTF. CDR3 sequence (DNA): TGTGCCAGCAGCGTAGGGGGAGGGACAGGGGCTAATAACTATGGCTACACCTTC.

The chain links TRBV7-2 to TRBJ2-1; TRBD2 matches 7 bases. Trimming at V came to 1 base and at J to 7 bases, leaving 4 bases not matched to a gene. The germline gives CDR1 SGHTA, CDR2 FQGNSA. The length of the CDR3 is 14 residues. The CDR3 region has the DNA TGTGCCAGCAGCTTAGGGAATAGCGGGAATGAGCAGTTCTTC. This translates into CASSLGNSGNEQFF.

The count of this clone is one. The genes are TRBV5-6 and TRBJ1-5; D is possibly TRBD1 (6 bases). The CDR3 totals 15 residues. Germline CDR1 is SGHDT and CDR2 is YYEEEE. The V and J ends lost 6 bases and 1 base respectively, with 14 bases between them. In DNA form, the CDR3 reads TGTGCCAGCAATCTGTGGGGGCAAAGCAATCAGCCCCAGCATTTT. Translated: CASNLWGQSNQPQHF.

This clone has more than one count but fewer than ten. As DNA, the CDR3 is TGTGCCAGTAGTATTCCCCGACGAGAAAAACTGTTTTTT. Translated: CASSIPRREKLFF. The chain has TRBV19 and TRBJ1-4; D gene ambiguous. Germline V gene lookup returns CDR1 LNHDA and CDR2 SQIVND (reference sequence). CDR3 length: 13 residues. Trimming removed 3 bases from V and 8 bases from J, with 10 bases in between.

The chain couples TRBV7-9 to TRBJ1-5; D is unclear. Germline V CDR1 and CDR2: SEHNR, FQNEAQ (reference sequence). With 0 bases removed from V and 1 base from J, the gap between germline ends came to 4 bases. This CDR3 is built from 14 residues. DNA of the CDR3: TGTGCCAGCAGCTTAGCGGAGAGCAATCAGCCCCAGCATTTT. It translates to CASSLAESNQPQHF.

This clone has a handful of counts. This chain uses TRBV6-4 with TRBJ2-2, with 14 bases identical to TRBD2. The CDR3 is 15 amino acids. From germline, CDR1 is MRHNA and CDR2 SNTAGT. J lost 9 bases, V lost 7 bases, and 7 bases had no gene match. The chain's CDR3 is CASTPTSGRAWELFF. The CDR3 DNA follows: TGTGCCAGCACCCCGACTAGCGGGAGGGCCTGGGAGCTGTTTTTT.

The chain combines TRBV9 with TRBJ1-1; a weak D match, TRBD1 (6 bases). This CDR3 spans 16 amino acids. Germline loops: CDR1 SGDLS, CDR2 YYNGEE. Deletions cut 4 bases from V and 1 base from J, with 17 bases between. The CDR3, as DNA: TGTGCCAGCAGCCTGGGAGGGGGACCCAGGAACACTGAAGCTTTCTTT. This encodes CASSLGGGPRNTEAFF.

The V and J genes are TRBV5-8 and TRBJ1-2; no clear D gene. V lost 3 bases and J lost 4, with 7 bases in between. The CDR3 totals 12 residues. Germline V gene sequence: CDR1 SGHTS, CDR2 YDEGEE. CDR3 sequence: CASSSRSYGYTF. The CDR3 nucleotides are TGTGCCAGCAGCTCGCGTTCCTATGGCTACACCTTC.

To note about this clone: One junction end does not reproduce the germline sequence, and a read error may be involved. CDR3 residues: CASRGGPEAFF. DNA for the CDR3: TGTGCAAGTAGGGGGGGACCTGAAGCTTTCTTT. The chain is built from TRBV19 and TRBJ1-1; D possibly corresponds to TRBD1 (6 bases). CDR1 is LNHDA, CDR2 SQIVND, per germline (reference sequence). The CDR3 has 11 residues.

This clone has just a few counts. The chain couples TRBV11-2 to TRBJ2-5; TRBD2 is a possible D gene (5 bases). The V gene's germline CDR1 is SGHAT and CDR2 FQNNGV. With 1 base removed from V and 1 base from J, the gap between germline ends came to 10 bases. The CDR3 length is 15 residues. DNA for the CDR3: TGTGCCAGCAGCTTAGTGGGAGACTCCCAAGAGACCCAGTACTTC. It specifies CASSLVGDSQETQYF. The whole variable domain, remainder taken from reference TRBV11-2 and TRBJ2-5, is EAGVAQSPRYKIIEKRQSVAFWCNPISGHATLYWYQQILGQGPKLLIQFQNNGVVDDSQLPKDRFSAERLKGVDSTLKIQPAKLEDSAVYLCASSLVGDSQETQYFGPGTRLLVL.

CDR3 loop: CASSQRRTIYF. The CDR3 region has the DNA TGTGCCAGCAGCCAAAGGCGCACCATATATTTT. The J gene is TRBJ1-3, the V gene TRBV14, with D hard to call. The V and J ends lost 2 bases and 9 bases respectively, with 5 bases between them. The CDR3 runs to 11 residues. CDR1 SGHDN and CDR2 FVKESK come from the germline V gene.

This rearrangement joins TRBV4-2 to TRBJ2-3; possibly TRBD2 for D (6 bases). CDR1 and CDR2 (germline): LGHNA, YNFKEQ. This CDR3 has 18 residues. V shed 2 bases and J shed 2 bases, with 20 bases lying between them. The CDR3 loop is CASSQLFLGGTFTDTQYF. The CDR3 DNA is TGTGCCAGCAGCCAACTCTTCCTTGGCGGGACTTTCACAGATACGCAGTATTTT.

This clone was observed a handful of times. As DNA, the CDR3 is TGTGCCAGCAGCGTAGAAGGGGGACAGGGAGCCATTCAGTACTTC. Protein sequence: CASSVEGGQGAIQYF. The chain couples TRBV9 to TRBJ2-4, with TRBD1 matching over 9 bases. The V gene's germline CDR1 is SGDLS and CDR2 YYNGEE. J gave up 9 bases and V 0 bases, and 7 bases lay outside the gene matches. The CDR3 spans 15 residues.

The sample holds one count of this clone. The chain is built from TRBV6-5 and TRBJ2-1; 11 bases are a match to TRBD2. Losses at the gene ends were 7 bases for V and 9 bases for J; bases not matched to a gene: 11. Per the germline V gene, CDR1 is MNHEY and CDR2 is SVGAGI. This CDR3 is built from 15 residues. DNA for the CDR3: TGTGCCAGCATGGGATCTAGCGGGGGGAGGGGTGAGCAGTTCTTC. Its translation is CASMGSSGGRGEQFF.

The chain employs TRBV5-6 and TRBJ2-7, with 15 bases fitting TRBD2. The germline V gene encodes CDR1 SGHDT and CDR2 YYEEEE. The CDR3 consists of 17 residues. Trimming removed 3 bases from V and 0 bases from J; junction bases left unmatched: 4. The CDR3 spells CASSWGLAGGISYEQYF. In DNA, the CDR3 is TGTGCCAGCAGCTGGGGACTAGCGGGGGGCATCTCCTACGAGCAGTACTTC.

Concerning this clone: Different DNA sequences within this sample yield the same CDR3. This chain joins TRBV1 and TRBJ1-1. TRBV1 is a known pseudogene. This CDR3 is built from 14 residues. The CDR3 loop reads CTSSHPKGNTEAFF. In nucleotides, the CDR3 is TGCACCAGCAGCCATCCGAAGGGGAACACTGAAGCTTTCTTT.

This clone was picked up a small number of times. The chain recombines TRBV30 with TRBJ1-1; 8 positions agree with TRBD1. This CDR3 contains 13 residues. J gave up 7 bases and V 3 bases, and 7 bases lay outside the gene matches. Germline loops: CDR1 GTSNPN, CDR2 SVGIG (reference sequence). Here the CDR3 DNA reads TGTGCCTGGAGAGCAGGGGGCGGAGGTGAAGCTTTCTTT. It encodes CAWRAGGGGEAFF.

This chain uses TRBV15 with TRBJ2-7, with D perhaps assigned TRBD1 or TRBD2 (5 bases each). The CDR3 totals 13 residues. CDR1 and CDR2 (germline): LNHNV, YYDKDF (reference sequence). V was cut by 8 bases and J by 3 bases, with 14 bases left in between. The CDR3 spells CATQWGPNYEQYF. Written as DNA, the CDR3 is TGTGCCACCCAGTGGGGACCGAACTACGAGCAGTACTTC.

The chain links TRBV30 to TRBJ2-7; TRBD1 agrees at 7 bases. Germline loops: CDR1 GTSNPN, CDR2 SVGIG (reference sequence). Germline trimming cut 0 bases from V and 0 bases from J; bases unmatched to any gene: 2. This CDR3 has 14 residues. CDR3 region: CAWSVWDSSYEQYF. CDR3 nucleotides: TGTGCCTGGAGTGTTTGGGACAGCTCCTACGAGCAGTACTTC.

The V gene is TRBV11-2, the J gene TRBJ1-2; D uncertain. V lost 5 bases and J lost 8, with 18 bases in between. CDR3 length equals 14 residues. The germline CDR1 and CDR2 sequences are SGHAT and FQNNGV. CDR3 sequence: CASSPLAGSRGYTF. The CDR3, as DNA: TGTGCCAGCAGCCCCCTAGCCGGATCTAGGGGCTACACCTTC. The variable domain in full, with the rest retrieved from reference TRBV11-2 and TRBJ1-2, is EAGVAQSPRYKIIEKRQSVAFWCNPISGHATLYWYQQILGQGPKLLIQFQNNGVVDDSQLPKDRFSAERLKGVDSTLKIQPAKLEDSAVYLCASSPLAGSRGYTFGSGTRLTVV.

The genes are TRBV10-3 and TRBJ2-1; 15 positions match TRBD2. There are 16 residues in the CDR3. V gave up 6 bases and J gave up 6 bases; unmatched junction bases: 6. Per germline, CDR1 ENHRY and CDR2 SYGVKD. CDR3 DNA: TGTGCCATCAGGGAGGGACTAGCGGGAGGCCCCAATGAGCAGTTCTTC. This encodes CAIREGLAGGPNEQFF.

The J gene is TRBJ1-3, the V gene TRBV28; D is perhaps TRBD1 (5 bases). The V gene lost 3 bases and the J gene lost 8 bases, with 17 bases spanning the gap. The V gene's germline CDR1 is MDHEN and CDR2 SYDVKM. This CDR3 comprises 15 residues. CDR3 bases: TGTGCCAGCAGTTTTGGAGGGGCTATGGGGGACACCATATATTTT. Protein: CASSFGGAMGDTIYF.

This chain connects TRBV7-9 to TRBJ1-1; perhaps TRBD1 as D (6 bases). This CDR3 has 14 residues. Germline values: CDR1 SEHNR, CDR2 FQNEAQ (reference sequence). V lost 2 bases and J 5 bases, leaving 12 bases between the germline ends. This CDR3 is CASSLSSGATEAFF. CDR3 DNA: TGTGCCAGCAGCTTAAGTTCAGGGGCGACTGAAGCTTTCTTT.

The CDR3 DNA reads TGTGCCAGTAGCCGACGCGGACGGAGGAACACTGAAGCTTTCTTT. Amino acids: CASSRRGRRNTEAFF. This chain uses TRBV19 with TRBJ1-1; D is unclear. Trimming removed 6 bases at V and 1 base at J, with 15 bases between. Germline V lookup: CDR1 LNHDA, CDR2 SQIVND (reference sequence). The CDR3 loop spans 15 amino acids.